This T cell receptor beta chain was identified during a study of T cell repertoires in cytomegalovirus infection. As for the study in general: From public TCR beta signatures came an indication of both CMV infection and matching HLA type. Findings and limits, study-wide: The ex vivo response was dominated by HLA-C-restricted CMV-specific TCR beta clonotypes.

In the case of this clonotype: The antigen is not known.

One entry per CDR3 protein, called by TCRdb with MiXCR from the reads. The sample has approximately 140,000 distinct CDR3 sequences; approximately 9.2% are singletons. This CDR3 comprises 11 residues. V was cut by 3 bases and J by 11 bases, with 10 bases left in between. The germline V gene encodes CDR1 LNHDA and CDR2 SQIVND (reference sequence). V gene TRBV19 combines with J gene TRBJ1-1, with D unresolved. The sequencing sample was made of PBMCs. The receptor was isolated from a human donor in good health (CMV status not recorded). Some clones in this sample may be carry-over from other donors' samples. This CDR3 is CASSMTGDAFF. The CDR3 region has the DNA TGTGCCAGTAGTATGACGGGCGACGCTTTCTTT. The entire variable domain, with the rest obtained from reference TRBV19 and TRBJ1-1, is as follows: DGGITQSPKYLFRKEGQNVTLSCEQNLNHDAMYWYRQDPGQGLRLIYYSQIVNDFQKGDIAEGYSVSREKKESFPLTVTSAQKNPTAFYLCASSMTGDAFFGQGTRLTVV.